This T cell receptor beta chain was captured by sequencing in a study of response to subunit inactivated influenza vaccine. Points from the study as a whole: There was a suggestion from the authors that each seasonal influenza vaccination recruits few new T cells.

This CDR3 has 16 residues. V gave up 7 bases and J gave up 3 bases; unmatched junction bases: 13. Germline V gene sequence: CDR1 LGHNT, CDR2 FRNRAP. Using its own MiXCR run on the RT-PCR reads, TCRdb lists one record per CDR3 protein. The sample holds some 190,000 distinct CDR3 sequences; around 15% are singletons and the top ten take approximately 24%. Note on this clonotype: Its matching antigen is unknown.

The material was CD8+ T cells sorted from PBMCs, obtained 5 to 6 days after vaccination. This receptor was taken from a man between 45 and 60 years old who received an inactivated influenza vaccine. The genes are TRBV12-5 and TRBJ2-3, with 7 bases matching TRBD2. The CDR3 here is CASAFGAGAGTDTQYF. The CDR3 region has the DNA TGTGCTAGTGCATTTGGGGCGGGAGCCGGGACAGATACGCAGTATTTT.